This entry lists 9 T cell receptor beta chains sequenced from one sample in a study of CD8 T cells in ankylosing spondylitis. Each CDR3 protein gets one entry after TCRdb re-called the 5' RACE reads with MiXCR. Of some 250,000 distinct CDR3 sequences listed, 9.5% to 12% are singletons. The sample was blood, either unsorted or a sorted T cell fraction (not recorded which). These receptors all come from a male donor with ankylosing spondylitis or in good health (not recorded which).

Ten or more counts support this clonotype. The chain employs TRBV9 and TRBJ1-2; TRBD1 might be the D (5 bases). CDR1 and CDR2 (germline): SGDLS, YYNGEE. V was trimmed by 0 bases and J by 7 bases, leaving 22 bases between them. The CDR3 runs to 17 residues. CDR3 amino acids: CASSVVAGNGYPGGYTF. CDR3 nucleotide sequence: TGTGCCAGCAGCGTAGTCGCAGGGAATGGATATCCGGGTGGCTACACCTTC.

The CDR3 coding sequence is TGCAGTGCTAGAGATGTTCTAGAGGATTCCTACAATGAGCAGTTCTTC. Residues: CSARDVLEDSYNEQFF. The gene calls are TRBV20-1 and TRBJ2-1; D unresolved. V lost 0 bases to trimming and J lost 1 base, with 13 bases between them. Germline CDR1 reads DFQATT; CDR2 reads SNEGSKA (reference sequence). There are 16 residues in the CDR3.

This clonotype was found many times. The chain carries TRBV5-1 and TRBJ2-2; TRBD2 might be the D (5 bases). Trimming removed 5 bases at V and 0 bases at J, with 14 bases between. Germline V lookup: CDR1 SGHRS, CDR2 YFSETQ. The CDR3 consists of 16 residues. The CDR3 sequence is CASRTSGASNTGELFF. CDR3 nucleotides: TGCGCCAGCAGAACAAGCGGAGCCTCGAACACCGGGGAGCTGTTTTTT.

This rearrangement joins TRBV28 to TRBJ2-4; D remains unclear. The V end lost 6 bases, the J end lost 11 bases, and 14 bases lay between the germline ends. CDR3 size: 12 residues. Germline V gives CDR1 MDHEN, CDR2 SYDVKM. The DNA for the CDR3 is TGTGCCAGCAGACGCCCTCCCGCCCTTCAGTACTTC. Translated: CASRRPPALQYF.

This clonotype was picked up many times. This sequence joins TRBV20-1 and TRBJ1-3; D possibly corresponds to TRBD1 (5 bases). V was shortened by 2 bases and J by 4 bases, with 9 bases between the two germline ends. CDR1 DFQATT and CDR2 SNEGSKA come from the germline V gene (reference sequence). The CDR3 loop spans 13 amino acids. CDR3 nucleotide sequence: TGCAGTGCTAGATCGGCAGGGGGAAACACCATATATTTT. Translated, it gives CSARSAGGNTIYF.

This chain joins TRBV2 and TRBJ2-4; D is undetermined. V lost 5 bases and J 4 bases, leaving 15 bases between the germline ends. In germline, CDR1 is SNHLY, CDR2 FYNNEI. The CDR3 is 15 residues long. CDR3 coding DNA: TGTGCCAGCAGTCCCCAGCGAGGTGGGAAAAACATTCAGTACTTC. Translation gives CASSPQRGGKNIQYF.

The chain's CDR3 is CASTVGESSGELFF. The CDR3 nucleotides are TGTGCCAGCACCGTTGGGGAAAGTTCCGGGGAGCTGTTTTTT. The V and J genes are TRBV12-3 or TRBV12-4 and TRBJ2-2, with D hard to call. V lost 7 bases, J lost 6 bases, and 15 bases lay in between. The CDR3 spans 14 residues.

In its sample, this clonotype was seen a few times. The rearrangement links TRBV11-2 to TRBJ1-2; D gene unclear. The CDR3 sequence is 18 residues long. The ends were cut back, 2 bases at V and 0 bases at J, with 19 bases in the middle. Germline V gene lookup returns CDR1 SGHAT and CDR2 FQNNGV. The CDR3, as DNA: TGTGCCAGCAGCTTAAATCGTCTAACAGTGATGACTAACTATGGCTACACCTTC. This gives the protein CASSLNRLTVMTNYGYTF.

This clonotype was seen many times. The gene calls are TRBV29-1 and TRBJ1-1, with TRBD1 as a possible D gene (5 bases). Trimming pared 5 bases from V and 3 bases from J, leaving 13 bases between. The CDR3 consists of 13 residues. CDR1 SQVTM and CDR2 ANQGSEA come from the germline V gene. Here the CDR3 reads CSVWGVSDTEAFF. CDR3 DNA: TGCAGCGTTTGGGGGGTGTCGGACACTGAAGCTTTCTTT.